This TCR beta chain was sequenced during a study of cytomegalovirus exposure and HLA in healthy donors. Study-level results: Compared with the approximately 700-donor mean, an Asian-associated ancestry cluster reportedly had fewer N-insertions, according to a later analysis.

With regard to this clone: Its target is not known.

PCR employed 60 Vbeta and 13 Jbeta primers. Clones were read by immunoSEQ multiplex PCR, and TCRdb kept only the in-frame ones, dropping some. Of 55,000 to 70,000 clones listed, 86% are singletons. This CDR3 comprises 19 residues. V trimming: 4 bases; J trimming: 6 bases; junction bases outside the gene matches: 13. From germline, CDR1 is SGHTA and CDR2 FQGNSA. The specimen sequenced was PBMCs. The chain recombines TRBV7-2 with TRBJ2-2; 14 positions match TRBD2. The sequence derives from a woman aged 25 to 39 in good health and CMV-seronegative. The CDR3 sequence: CASSYRTSGRLSRAGELFF. DNA of the CDR3: TGTGCCAGCAGCTACCGGACTAGCGGGAGGCTCTCGCGCGCCGGGGAGCTGTTTTTT. The full variable domain, with the rest looked up from reference TRBV7-2 and TRBJ2-2, is GAGVSQSPSNKVTEKGKDVELRCDPISGHTALYWYRQSLGQGLEFLIYFQGNSAPDKSGLPSDRFSAERTGGSVSTLTIQRTQQEDSAVYLCASSYRTSGRLSRAGELFFGEGSRLTVL.